This T cell receptor (beta chain) derives from a study of prognosis after radiotherapy for stage I lung cancer. This CDR3 has 14 amino acids. The V gene's germline CDR1 is MNHGY and CDR2 SAAAGT. Genomic DNA was subjected to two-round multiplex PCR for amplification of TCR beta CDR3. First-round PCR, the initial amplification, used primers specific to each TRBV and TRBJ gene. TCRdb itself ran the multiplex PCR reads through MiXCR, one entry per CDR3 protein. The sample holds more than 30,000 distinct CDR3 sequences, around 40% seen once. About this clonotype: A far larger clone lies a single base away; this is likely a read error.

The material sequenced was PBMCs, taken before or after stereotactic body radiation therapy (not recorded which). The chain has TRBV6-8 and TRBJ1-2; tentative D call: TRBD1 (5 bases). The clonotype originates from a donor aged 50 or older with non-small cell lung cancer. The CDR3 sequence is CSSSYSQGTYGYTF. The CDR3 coding sequence is TGTTCCAGCAGTTACTCCCAGGGAACCTATGGCTACACCTTC.